The following is a T cell receptor beta chain sequence with its context. This record belongs to a study of blood T cells in healthy people across ages. Together with a sample-barcoded 5' primer, a J-beta primer mix was included in a second PCR lasting about 6 to 12 cycles. TCRdb recomputed calls from the 5' RACE reads with MiXCR, one row per CDR3 protein. The table has almost 300,000 distinct CDR3 sequences, 25% to 30% seen once. The material sequenced was blood. The source of this sequence is a woman between 65 and 79 years old in good health.

CDR3 protein: CASRGGNSPLHF. CDR3 in DNA: TGTGCCAGCAGGGGGGGAAATTCACCCCTCCACTTT. This chain uses TRBV28 with TRBJ1-6; D possibly corresponds to TRBD1 (5 bases). This CDR3 comprises 12 residues. CDR1 and CDR2 from the germline V gene are MDHEN and SYDVKM. V was pared by 6 bases and J by 7 bases, with 7 bases between.